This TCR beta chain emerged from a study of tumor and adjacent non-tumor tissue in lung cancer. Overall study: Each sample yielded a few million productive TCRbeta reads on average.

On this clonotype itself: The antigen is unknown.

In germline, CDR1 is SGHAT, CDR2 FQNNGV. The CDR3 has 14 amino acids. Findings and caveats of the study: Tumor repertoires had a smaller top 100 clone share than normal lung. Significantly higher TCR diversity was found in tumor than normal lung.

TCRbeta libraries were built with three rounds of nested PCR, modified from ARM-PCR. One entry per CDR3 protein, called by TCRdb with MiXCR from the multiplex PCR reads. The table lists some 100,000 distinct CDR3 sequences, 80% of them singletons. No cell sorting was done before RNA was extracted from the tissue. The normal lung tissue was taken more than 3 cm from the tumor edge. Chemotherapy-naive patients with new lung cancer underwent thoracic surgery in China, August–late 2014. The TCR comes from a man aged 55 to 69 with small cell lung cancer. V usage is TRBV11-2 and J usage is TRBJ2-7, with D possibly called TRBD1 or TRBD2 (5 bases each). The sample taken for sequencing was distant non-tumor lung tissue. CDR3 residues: CASSLNQGPYLQYV. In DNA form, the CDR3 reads TGTGCTAGCAGTTTGAACCAGGGACCTTACTTGCAGTACGTC.